Below, one T cell receptor (beta chain) is given with its context. This sample was taken from a study of shared clonotypes between healthy human individuals. Study context: CD8 memory received one plate per donor, CD8 naive two, CD4 memory three and CD4 naive three.

Unmatched junction bases numbered 13, after V lost 7 bases and J lost 5 bases. Germline assignment: CDR1 SEHNR and CDR2 FQNEAQ (reference sequence). This CDR3 spans 15 amino acids. Libraries were prepared by immunoSEQ multiplex PCR; TCRdb keeps only in-frame clonotypes and omits some of them. The repertoire has approximately 2.5 million clones, just over 90% of them found once; the top ten carry over 0.12%. The sample consisted of naive CD4+ T cells sorted from blood. As to subset: CD45RA+ positively selected. This clonotype was obtained from a man younger than 35 in good health. The genes are TRBV7-9 and TRBJ2-5; 7 bases line up with TRBD2. DNA for the CDR3: TGTGCCAGCACATATCCGACGGGGGGATCGGAGACCCAGTACTTC. Translated, it gives CASTYPTGGSETQYF.